These 27 T cell receptor beta chains share one sample of origin, sequenced in a study of shared clonotypes between healthy human individuals. Sequencing used immunoSEQ multiplex PCR; TCRdb keeps in-frame clones, though not all of them. Of 730,000 or so clones in the sample, roughly 70% were seen once. Sequences were obtained from memory CD4+ T cells sorted from blood. The subset: CD45RA-negative fraction. Receptors were obtained from a woman between 25 and 40 years old in good health.

The chain has TRBV7-3 and TRBJ2-2; D possibly uses TRBD1 or TRBD2 (5 bases each). There are 16 residues in the CDR3. CDR1 is SGHTA, CDR2 FQGTGA, per germline. Trimming cost V 2 bases and J 6 bases, with 16 bases left between them. The CDR3 DNA is TGTGCCAGCAGCTTAGTGCCAGTGGGGGACGCCGGGGAGCTGTTTTTT. Protein sequence: CASSLVPVGDAGELFF. Looking up the rest from reference TRBV7-3 and TRBJ2-2 gives the full variable domain: GAGVSQTPSNKVTEKGKYVELRCDPISGHTALYWYRQSLGQGPEFLIYFQGTGAADDSGLPNDRFFAVRPEGSVSTLKIQRTERGDSAVYLCASSLVPVGDAGELFFGEGSRLTVL.

Comment on this clone: In the same sample, other DNA sequences code for this CDR3. The chain is built from TRBV15 and TRBJ1-4; maybe TRBD1 (6 bases). Germline CDR1 and CDR2: LNHNV and YYDKDF (reference sequence). V gave up 0 bases and J gave up 5 bases, with 7 bases separating them. The CDR3 sequence is 14 residues long. CDR3 DNA: TGTGCCACCAGCAGAGATAGGGGGAATGAAAAACTGTTTTTT. Translation gives CATSRDRGNEKLFF.

The chain employs TRBV11-2 and TRBJ2-1; tentatively, D is TRBD2 (5 bases). The CDR3 runs to 15 residues. Trimming cost V 1 base and J 4 bases, with 11 bases left between them. Germline V gene lookup returns CDR1 SGHAT and CDR2 FQNNGV. The CDR3 loop is CASSLGFSEYNEQFF. DNA for the CDR3: TGTGCCAGCAGCTTAGGGTTTAGCGAATACAATGAGCAGTTCTTC. Variable domain in full (rest from reference TRBV11-2 and TRBJ2-1): EAGVAQSPRYKIIEKRQSVAFWCNPISGHATLYWYQQILGQGPKLLIQFQNNGVVDDSQLPKDRFSAERLKGVDSTLKIQPAKLEDSAVYLCASSLGFSEYNEQFFGPGTRLTVL.

The rearrangement links TRBV28 to TRBJ2-7, with D perhaps matching TRBD1 or TRBD2 (5 bases each). The germline V gene has CDR1 MDHEN and CDR2 SYDVKM. Deletions cut 4 bases from V and 0 bases from J, with 13 bases between. CDR3 length: 15 residues. The CDR3 coding sequence is TGTGCCAGCAGTTCACGGGTGGGGACCTCCTACGAGCAGTACTTC. Encoded protein: CASSSRVGTSYEQYF.

The chain combines TRBV7-3 with TRBJ1-3; 9 bases fit TRBD1. Trimming took 5 bases from V and 9 from J; bases not matched to a gene: 5. Per the germline V gene, CDR1 is SGHTA and CDR2 is FQGTGA. This CDR3 region has 13 residues. Here the CDR3 DNA reads TGTGCCAGCAGCAAACAGGGGGCTAGCACCATATATTTT. The encoded protein is CASSKQGASTIYF.

This sequence joins TRBV7-3 and TRBJ2-2; D not certain. CDR1 is SGHTA, CDR2 FQGTGA, per germline. With 4 bases removed from V and 0 bases from J, the gap between germline ends came to 15 bases. The CDR3 is 17 residues long. CDR3 in DNA: TGTGCCAGCAGCTCTACCATCACGGGCACGAACACCGGGGAGCTGTTTTTT. Translation gives CASSSTITGTNTGELFF.

This clone has only one observation. The V and J genes are TRBV15 and TRBJ1-1; D not certain. V was trimmed by 1 base and J by 5 bases, leaving 8 bases between them. The length of the CDR3 is 13 residues. Germline loops: CDR1 LNHNV, CDR2 YYDKDF (reference sequence). The CDR3 spells CATSRAFETEAFF. Written as DNA, the CDR3 is TGTGCCACCAGCAGAGCGTTTGAGACTGAAGCTTTCTTT.

V gene TRBV30 combines with J gene TRBJ2-5; maybe TRBD1 (6 bases). The assigned J gene may be wrong: the sequence end matches TRBJ2-7 better. Germline V gives CDR1 GTSNPN, CDR2 SVGIG (reference sequence). This CDR3 contains 12 residues. The CDR3 DNA follows: TGTGCCTGGACTGGACAGTCCTACGAGCAGTACTTC. Amino acid sequence: CAWTGQSYEQYF.

To note about this clone: A much larger clone lies a single base off, so this may be a read error. The chain couples TRBV6-5 to TRBJ1-1; 9 positions agree with TRBD1. V lost 5 bases, J lost 3 bases, and 4 bases stayed unmatched. Germline V CDR1 and CDR2: MNHEY, SVGAGI. The CDR3 sequence is 14 residues long. CDR3 region: CASSPQGAYTEAFF. The CDR3 DNA follows: TGTGCCAGCAGTCCACAGGGGGCCTACACTGAAGCTTTCTTT.

The chain joins TRBV11-2 to TRBJ2-1; D not resolved. Germline lookup yields CDR1 SGHAT and CDR2 FQNNGV. This CDR3 is 14 amino acids long. V lost 3 bases and J lost 1, with 7 bases in between. CDR3 in DNA: TGTGCCAGCAGCTTTGGGCAATCCTACAATGAGCAGTTCTTC. Protein sequence: CASSFGQSYNEQFF.

The chain has TRBV2 and TRBJ2-1; D not resolved. With 4 bases removed from V and 7 bases from J, the gap between germline ends came to 8 bases. CDR1 SNHLY and CDR2 FYNNEI come from the germline V gene. This CDR3 is 12 amino acids long. CDR3 nucleotides: TGTGCCAGCAGTGTTTTGGGGAATGAGCAGTTCTTC. Residues: CASSVLGNEQFF.

This clone was recorded many times. The gene calls are TRBV19 and TRBJ2-5, with D maybe TRBD1 (6 bases). Between the trimmed V and J ends, which lost 5 bases and 1 base, there was a span of 11 bases. Germline V lookup: CDR1 LNHDA, CDR2 SQIVND (reference sequence). The CDR3 is 14 amino acids. DNA for the CDR3: TGTGCCAGTAGTGTAACAGGGACCCAAGAGACCCAGTACTTC. Its protein is CASSVTGTQETQYF.

The rearrangement joins TRBV28 to TRBJ2-5; D possibly matches TRBD1 or TRBD2 (5 bases each). This CDR3 is 12 amino acids long. Trimming removed 2 bases at V and 10 bases at J, with 11 bases between. Germline lookup yields CDR1 MDHEN and CDR2 SYDVKM. CDR3 protein: CASSLPGRNQYF. The CDR3 DNA sequence: TGTGCCAGCAGTTTACCGGGGCGAAACCAGTACTTC. Full variable domain (rest looked up from reference TRBV28 and TRBJ2-5): DVKVTQSSRYLVKRTGEKVFLECVQDMDHENMFWYRQDPGLGLRLIYFSYDVKMKEKGDIPEGYSVSREKKERFSLILESASTNQTSMYLCASSLPGRNQYFGPGTRLLVL.

V is TRBV28 and J is TRBJ1-2, with TRBD1 as a possible D gene (6 bases). CDR1 and CDR2 from the germline V gene are MDHEN and SYDVKM. The CDR3 length is 14 residues. The CDR3 region has the DNA TGTGCTACCACACCCTCGGTAGGGGGCTATGGCTACACCTTC. This gives the protein CATTPSVGGYGYTF.

The chain uses TRBV28 and TRBJ2-7, with D maybe TRBD1 (6 bases). The CDR3 is 13 amino acids. Trimming stripped 5 bases from V and 7 bases from J, with 15 bases between. The germline V gene has CDR1 MDHEN and CDR2 SYDVKM. In DNA form, the CDR3 reads TGTGCCAGCAGTCCCCCGGACAGCCTGGAGCAGTACTTC. It codes for CASSPPDSLEQYF.

This chain connects TRBV7-3 to TRBJ2-2; D is unresolved. The germline CDR1 and CDR2 sequences are SGHTA and FQGTGA. The CDR3 covers 12 residues. V lost 6 bases and J lost 4, with 6 bases in between. CDR3: CASRTTTGELFF. In DNA, the CDR3 is TGTGCCAGCAGAACTACCACCGGGGAGCTGTTTTTT.

V is TRBV13 and J is TRBJ2-3; D might be TRBD2 (6 bases). The CDR3 totals 14 residues. V dropped 4 bases and J dropped 4 bases, with 12 bases sitting between them. CDR1 is PRHDT, CDR2 FYEKMQ, per germline (reference sequence). CDR3 region: CASSWRGGPDTQYF. CDR3 nucleotides: TGTGCCAGCAGCTGGCGGGGAGGCCCAGATACGCAGTATTTT.

The chain is built from TRBV2 and TRBJ1-4; no clear D gene. Germline assignment: CDR1 SNHLY and CDR2 FYNNEI. The CDR3 spans 14 residues. Trimming cost V 3 bases and J 17 bases, with 22 bases left between them. CDR3 nucleotides: TGTGCCAGCAGTGAGTACCAAAAGGGCCGAAAAAAATTTTTT. Translating it yields CASSEYQKGRKKFF.

The chain combines TRBV5-1 with TRBJ2-2; D gene uncertain. The CDR3 is made up of 13 amino acids. Germline V gene data show CDR1 as SGHRS and CDR2 as YFSETQ. V lost 4 bases to trimming and J lost 6 bases, with 10 bases between them. In DNA form, the CDR3 reads TGCGCCAGCAGCCCAATCCCGGCCGGGGAGCTGTTTTTT. Protein sequence: CASSPIPAGELFF.

This chain connects TRBV6-6 to TRBJ2-7; 12 bases agree with TRBD2. V was pared by 2 bases and J by 2 bases, with 4 bases of the junction left unmatched. Germline lookup yields CDR1 MNHNY and CDR2 SVGAGI (reference sequence). This CDR3 contains 16 residues. The CDR3 reads CASSYGLAGGTYEQYF. CDR3 nucleotides: TGTGCCAGCAGTTACGGGCTAGCGGGAGGGACCTACGAGCAGTACTTC.

The rearrangement links TRBV5-1 to TRBJ2-7; 8 nucleotides agree with TRBD2. The CDR3 is 14 amino acids. CDR1 is SGHRS and CDR2 is YFSETQ in the germline V gene. J was trimmed by 1 base and V by 5 bases; bases with no gene match: 5. The CDR3 nucleotides are TGCGCCAGCAGTTCCGGGACTAGATCCTACGAGCAGTACTTC. Encoded protein: CASSSGTRSYEQYF.

The chain recombines TRBV19 with TRBJ2-5, with TRBD1 matching 7 bases. The CDR3 runs 15 residues. The J segment lost 2 bases and the V segment lost 3 bases, leaving 6 bases of the junction unmatched. The germline CDR1 and CDR2 sequences are LNHDA and SQIVND (reference sequence). The CDR3 is CASSIGYRGQETQYF. The CDR3, as DNA: TGTGCCAGTAGTATTGGGTACAGGGGACAAGAGACCCAGTACTTC.

As concerns this clone: Given a much more abundant clone one base away, this may be a read error. In the same sample, other DNA sequences code for this CDR3. This chain links TRBV11-2 with TRBJ2-2; D call uncertain. This CDR3 comprises 13 residues. The V end lost 3 bases, the J end lost 2 bases, and 4 bases lay between the germline ends. Germline V gives CDR1 SGHAT, CDR2 FQNNGV. This chain's CDR3 is CASSLVNTGELFF. Written as DNA, the CDR3 is TGTGCCAGCAGCTTGGTTAACACCGGGGAGCTGTTTTTT.

About this clone: The same CDR3 can be traced to other DNA sequences in this sample. V gene TRBV7-2 combines with J gene TRBJ2-1, with D maybe TRBD1 (6 bases). Germline CDR1 SGHTA, CDR2 FQGNSA. V lost 6 bases and J 0 bases, leaving 9 bases between the germline ends. This CDR3 has 14 residues. Here the CDR3 reads CASSQDSSYNEQFF. The CDR3 DNA reads TGTGCCAGCAGTCAGGACAGCTCCTACAATGAGCAGTTCTTC.

J is TRBJ2-1 and V is TRBV14; 9 positions match TRBD2. V dropped 3 bases and J dropped 4; count of bases not matched to a gene: 7. Germline CDR1 is SGHDN and CDR2 is FVKESK. This CDR3 is 16 amino acids long. This chain's CDR3 is CASSQMTSGLYNEQFF. The CDR3 region has the DNA TGTGCCAGCAGCCAGATGACTAGCGGATTATACAATGAGCAGTTCTTC.

This clone was picked up a small number of times. The chain combines TRBV4-2 with TRBJ2-5, with D tentatively TRBD1 or TRBD2 (6 bases each). V gave up 2 bases and J gave up 2 bases, with 27 bases separating them. Germline-derived CDR1 and CDR2 are LGHNA and YNFKEQ. The CDR3 sequence is 20 residues long. The CDR3: CASSQNWRGGTAGSQETQYF. CDR3 sequence (DNA): TGTGCCAGCAGCCAAAACTGGCGAGGGGGAACGGCGGGATCTCAAGAGACCCAGTACTTC.

The CDR3 region is CASRTHPGQEEGYTF. CDR3 bases: TGCGCCAGCAGAACCCATCCGGGACAGGAGGAAGGCTACACCTTC. The chain links TRBV5-1 to TRBJ1-2, with 8 bases matching TRBD1. This CDR3 contains 15 residues. V gave up 5 bases and J gave up 8 bases; unmatched junction bases: 14. Germline V gene lookup returns CDR1 SGHRS and CDR2 YFSETQ.